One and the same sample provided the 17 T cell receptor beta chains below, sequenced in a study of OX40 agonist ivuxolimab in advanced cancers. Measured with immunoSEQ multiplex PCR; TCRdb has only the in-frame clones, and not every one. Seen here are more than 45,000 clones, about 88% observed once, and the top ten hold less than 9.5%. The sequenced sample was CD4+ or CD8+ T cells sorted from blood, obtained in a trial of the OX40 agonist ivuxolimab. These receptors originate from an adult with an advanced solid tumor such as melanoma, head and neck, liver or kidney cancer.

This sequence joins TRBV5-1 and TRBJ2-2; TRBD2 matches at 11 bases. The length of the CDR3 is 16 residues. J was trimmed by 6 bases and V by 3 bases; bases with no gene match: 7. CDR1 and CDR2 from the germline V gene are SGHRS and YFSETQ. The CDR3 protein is CASSSQLAGVPGELFF. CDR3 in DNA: TGCGCCAGCAGCTCCCAACTAGCGGGAGTTCCCGGGGAGCTGTTTTTT.

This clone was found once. As DNA, the CDR3 is TGTGCCAGCGGCCCAGGACGGGGGTGGCAGCCCCAGCATTTT. Its protein is CASGPGRGWQPQHF. V and J are TRBV27 and TRBJ1-5; TRBD1 is a possible D gene (5 bases). The CDR3 covers 14 residues. V lost 8 bases and J 7 bases, leaving 18 bases between the germline ends. The germline V gene encodes CDR1 MNHEY and CDR2 SMNVEV (reference sequence).

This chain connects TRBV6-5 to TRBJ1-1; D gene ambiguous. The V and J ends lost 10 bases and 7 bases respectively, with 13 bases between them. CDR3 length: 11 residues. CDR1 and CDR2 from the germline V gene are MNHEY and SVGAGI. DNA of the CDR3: TGTGCCACCTCCTCGCAGATTGAAGCTTTCTTT. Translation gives CATSSQIEAFF.

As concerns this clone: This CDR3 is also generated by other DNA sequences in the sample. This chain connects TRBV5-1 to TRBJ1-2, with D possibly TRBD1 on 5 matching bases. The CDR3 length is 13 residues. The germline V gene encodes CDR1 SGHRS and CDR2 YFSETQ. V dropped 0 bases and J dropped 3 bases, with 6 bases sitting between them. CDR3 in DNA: TGCGCCAGCAGCTTGGGAGGGGACTATGGCTACACCTTC. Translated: CASSLGGDYGYTF.

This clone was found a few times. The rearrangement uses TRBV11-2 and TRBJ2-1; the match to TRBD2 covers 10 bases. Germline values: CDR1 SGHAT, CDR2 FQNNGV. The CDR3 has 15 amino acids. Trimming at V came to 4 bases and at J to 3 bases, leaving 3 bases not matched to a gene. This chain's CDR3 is CASSSRTSGYNEQFF. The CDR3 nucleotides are TGTGCCAGCAGCTCCCGGACTAGCGGCTACAATGAGCAGTTCTTC.

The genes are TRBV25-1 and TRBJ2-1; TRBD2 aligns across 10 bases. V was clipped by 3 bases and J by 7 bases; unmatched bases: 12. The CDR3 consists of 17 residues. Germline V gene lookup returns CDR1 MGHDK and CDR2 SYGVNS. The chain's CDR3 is CASSEMIKAGGFNEQFF. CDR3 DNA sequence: TGTGCCAGCAGTGAGATGATAAAAGCGGGAGGGTTTAATGAGCAGTTCTTC.

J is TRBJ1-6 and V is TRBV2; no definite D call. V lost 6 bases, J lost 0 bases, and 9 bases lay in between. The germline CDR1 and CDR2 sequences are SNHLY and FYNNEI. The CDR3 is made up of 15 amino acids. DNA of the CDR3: TGTGCCAGCAGACAGCAGAGCTCCTATAATTCACCCCTCCACTTT. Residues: CASRQQSSYNSPLHF. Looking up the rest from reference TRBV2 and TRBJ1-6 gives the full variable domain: EPEVTQTPSHQVTQMGQEVILRCVPISNHLYFYWYRQILGQKVEFLVSFYNNEISEKSEIFDDQFSVERPDGSNFTLKIRSTKLEDSAMYFCASRQQSSYNSPLHFGNGTRLTVT.

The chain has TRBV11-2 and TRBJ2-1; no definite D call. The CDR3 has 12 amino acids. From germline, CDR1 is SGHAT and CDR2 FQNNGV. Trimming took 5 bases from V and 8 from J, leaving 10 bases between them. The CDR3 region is CASSHNSDEQFF. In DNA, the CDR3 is TGTGCCAGCAGCCATAATTCCGATGAGCAGTTCTTC. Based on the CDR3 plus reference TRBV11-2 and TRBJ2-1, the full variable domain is EAGVAQSPRYKIIEKRQSVAFWCNPISGHATLYWYQQILGQGPKLLIQFQNNGVVDDSQLPKDRFSAERLKGVDSTLKIQPAKLEDSAVYLCASSHNSDEQFFGPGTRLTVL.

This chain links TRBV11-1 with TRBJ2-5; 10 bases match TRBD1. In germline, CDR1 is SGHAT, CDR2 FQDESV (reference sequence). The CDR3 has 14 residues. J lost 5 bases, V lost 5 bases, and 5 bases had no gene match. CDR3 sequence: CASSAGQGRETQYF. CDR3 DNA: TGTGCCAGCAGCGCGGGACAGGGGAGGGAGACCCAGTACTTC.

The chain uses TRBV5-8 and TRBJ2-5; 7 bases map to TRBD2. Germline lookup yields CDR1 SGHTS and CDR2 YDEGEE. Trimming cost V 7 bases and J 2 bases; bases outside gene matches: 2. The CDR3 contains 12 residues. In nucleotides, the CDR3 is TGTGCCAGCCGAGCGGGACAAGAGACCCAGTACTTC. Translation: CASRAGQETQYF. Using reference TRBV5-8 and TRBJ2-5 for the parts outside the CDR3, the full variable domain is EAGVTQSPTHLIKTRGQQATLRCSPISGHTSVYWYQQALGLGLQFLLWYDEGEERNRGNFPPRFSGRQFPNYSSELNVNALELEDSALYLCASRAGQETQYFGPGTRLLVL.

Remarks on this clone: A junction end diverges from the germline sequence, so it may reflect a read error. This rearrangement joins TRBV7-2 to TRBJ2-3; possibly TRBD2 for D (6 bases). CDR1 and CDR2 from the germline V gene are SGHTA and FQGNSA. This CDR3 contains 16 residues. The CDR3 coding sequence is TGTGCCAGCAGCTTATACGGGGGTCCTACCACAAATACGCAGTATTTT. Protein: CASSLYGGPTTNTQYF. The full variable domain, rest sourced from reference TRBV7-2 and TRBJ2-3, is GAGVSQSPSNKVTEKGKDVELRCDPISGHTALYWYRQSLGQGLEFLIYFQGNSAPDKSGLPSDRFSAERTGGSVSTLTIQRTQQEDSAVYLCASSLYGGPTTNTQYFGPGTRLTVL.

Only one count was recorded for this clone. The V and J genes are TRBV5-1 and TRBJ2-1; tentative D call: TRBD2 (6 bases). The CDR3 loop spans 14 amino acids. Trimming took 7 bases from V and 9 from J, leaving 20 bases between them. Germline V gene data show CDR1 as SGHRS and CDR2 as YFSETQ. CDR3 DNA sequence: TGCGCCAGCTGCCTGGGGGGTGCTGGTGGTGAGCAGTTCTTC. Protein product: CASCLGGAGGEQFF. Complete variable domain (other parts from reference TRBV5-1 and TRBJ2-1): KAGVTQTPRYLIKTRGQQVTLSCSPISGHRSVSWYQQTPGQGLQFLFEYFSETQRNKGNFPGRFSGRQFSNSRSEMNVSTLELGDSALYLCASCLGGAGGEQFFGPGTRLTVL.

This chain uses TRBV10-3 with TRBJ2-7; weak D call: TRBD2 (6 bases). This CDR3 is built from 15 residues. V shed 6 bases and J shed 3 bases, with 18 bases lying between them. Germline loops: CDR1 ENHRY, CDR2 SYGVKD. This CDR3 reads CAISDQEGTSYEQYF. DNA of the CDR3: TGTGCCATCAGCGATCAGGAGGGAACGAGCTACGAGCAGTACTTC.

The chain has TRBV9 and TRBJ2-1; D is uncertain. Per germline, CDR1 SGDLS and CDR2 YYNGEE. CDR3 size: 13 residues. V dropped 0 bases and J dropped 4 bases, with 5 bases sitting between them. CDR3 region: CASSVGEYNEQFF. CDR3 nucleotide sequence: TGTGCCAGCAGCGTAGGGGAATACAATGAGCAGTTCTTC.

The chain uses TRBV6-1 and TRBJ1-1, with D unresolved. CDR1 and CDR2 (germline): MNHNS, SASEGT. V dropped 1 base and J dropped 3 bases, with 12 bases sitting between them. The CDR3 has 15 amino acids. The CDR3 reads CASSEVGGSHTEAFF. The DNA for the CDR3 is TGTGCCAGCAGTGAAGTTGGAGGGTCCCACACTGAAGCTTTCTTT.

The CDR3 DNA reads as TGTGCCAGCAGCTTGAAAGGGGCAGAGTTGGGTGAGCAGTTCTTC. As protein: CASSLKGAELGEQFF. The chain links TRBV5-4 to TRBJ2-1; weak D call: TRBD1 (5 bases). Germline CDR1 is SGHNT and CDR2 is YYREEE (reference sequence). The CDR3 has 15 amino acids. The V end was cut by 1 base, the J end by 9 bases, with 17 bases between.

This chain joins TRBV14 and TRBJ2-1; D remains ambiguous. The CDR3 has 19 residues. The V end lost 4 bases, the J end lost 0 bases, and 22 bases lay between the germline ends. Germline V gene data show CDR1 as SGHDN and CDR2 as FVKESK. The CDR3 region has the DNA TGTGCCAGCAGCCCAGAGGATAGCCTTACCTGGGTCTCCTACAATGAGCAGTTCTTC. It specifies CASSPEDSLTWVSYNEQFF.